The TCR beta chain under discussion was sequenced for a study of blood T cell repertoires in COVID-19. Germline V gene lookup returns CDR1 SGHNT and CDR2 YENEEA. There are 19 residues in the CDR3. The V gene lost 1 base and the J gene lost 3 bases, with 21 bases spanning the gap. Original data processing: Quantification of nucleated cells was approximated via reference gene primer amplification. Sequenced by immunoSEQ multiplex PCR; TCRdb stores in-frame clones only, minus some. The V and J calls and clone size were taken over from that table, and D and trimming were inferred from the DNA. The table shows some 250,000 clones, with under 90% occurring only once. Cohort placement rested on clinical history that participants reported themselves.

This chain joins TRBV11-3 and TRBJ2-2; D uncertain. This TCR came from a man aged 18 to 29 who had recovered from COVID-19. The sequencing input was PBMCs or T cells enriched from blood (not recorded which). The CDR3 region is CASSLVLLWPPFDTGELFF. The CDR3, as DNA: TGTGCCAGCAGCTTAGTCCTTTTATGGCCCCCGTTTGACACCGGGGAGCTGTTTTTT. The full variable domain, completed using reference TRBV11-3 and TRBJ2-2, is EAGVVQSPRYKIIEKKQPVAFWCNPISGHNTLYWYLQNLGQGPELLIRYENEEAVDDSQLPKDRFSAERLKGVDSTLKIQPAELGDSAVYLCASSLVLLWPPFDTGELFFGEGSRLTVL.